Below, 16 T cell receptor beta chains from the same sample are listed, as sequenced in a study of T cells in Graves' hyperthyroidism and ophthalmopathy. Template material for amplifying TCR beta CDR3 regions consisted of RNA transcripts. During a first-round RT-PCR of the TCR CDR3, the HTBI primer set was used. TCRdb called the multiplex PCR reads again in MiXCR, with one record for every CDR3 protein. The table shows over 45,000 distinct CDR3 sequences, with just under 50% occurring only once. The sample was blood. The receptors derive from a woman aged 25-40 years with Graves' ophthalmopathy.

This chain joins TRBV6-5 and TRBJ2-7; 10 bases are shared with TRBD1. Germline CDR1 is MNHEY and CDR2 is SVGAGI. Trimming removed 6 bases from V and 5 bases from J; junction bases left unmatched: 7. CDR3 length: 14 residues. The CDR3 coding sequence is TGTGCCAGCAGAAGACAGGGGGCCGCGAACGAGCAGTACTTC. Protein product: CASRRQGAANEQYF.

The table lists this clonotype with many counts. V is TRBV4-1 and J is TRBJ2-7; the D is unclear. Germline CDR1 reads MGHRA; CDR2 reads YSYEKL. The CDR3 extends over 13 amino acids. V was cut by 2 bases and J by 2 bases, with 7 bases left in between. CDR3 in DNA: TGCGCCAGCAGCCAAAAGATAGCCTACGAGCAGTACTTC. This gives the protein CASSQKIAYEQYF.

As to this clonotype: The final CDR3 position lacks the conserved phenylalanine or tryptophan, pointing to a likely read error. The chain combines TRBV28 with TRBJ1-2; D is unresolved. Germline CDR1 and CDR2: MDHEN and SYDVKM. The CDR3 loop spans 12 amino acids. The ends were cut back, 4 bases at V and 6 bases at J, with 9 bases in the middle. The CDR3 DNA reads TGTGCCAGCAGTTCCGGACGGCATGGCTACACCCTC. Translated, it gives CASSSGRHGYTL.

There are many counts of this clonotype. The chain uses TRBV5-1 and TRBJ2-1; 12 nucleotides match TRBD2. This CDR3 spans 15 amino acids. Germline V gene lookup returns CDR1 SGHRS and CDR2 YFSETQ. After removal of 4 bases from V and 2 bases from J, the junction contained 1 base not matched to a gene. The DNA of the CDR3 is TGCGCCAGCAGCCGGACTAGCGGGACCTACAATGAGCAGTTCTTC. Its translation is CASSRTSGTYNEQFF.

CDR3 amino acids: CAISETGWTSRSTGELFF. The CDR3 bases are TGTGCCATCAGTGAAACGGGATGGACCAGCCGGAGCACCGGGGAGCTGTTTTTT. The chain joins TRBV10-3 to TRBJ2-2, with a possible D match to TRBD2 (5 bases). CDR3 length: 18 residues. The germline gives CDR1 ENHRY, CDR2 SYGVKD. Trimming took off 3 bases at V and 4 bases at J, with 21 bases between the two ends.

The chain is built from TRBV20-1 and TRBJ2-1; a possible D gene is TRBD2 (5 bases). Trimming cost V 0 bases and J 12 bases, with 18 bases left between them. The CDR3 spans 14 residues. Germline V lookup: CDR1 DFQATT, CDR2 SNEGSKA (reference sequence). CDR3 amino acids: CSARDRYAKGVQFF. The CDR3 DNA reads as TGCAGTGCTAGAGATCGGTACGCCAAGGGAGTGCAGTTCTTC.

The sample holds many counts of this clonotype. This rearrangement joins TRBV19 to TRBJ2-7, with 12 positions matching TRBD2. CDR1 LNHDA and CDR2 SQIVND come from the germline V gene (reference sequence). The CDR3 consists of 14 residues. V trimming: 5 bases; J trimming: 4 bases; junction bases outside the gene matches: 3. CDR3 sequence reads: CASSATSGGYEQYF. DNA for the CDR3: TGTGCCAGTAGTGCGACTAGCGGGGGATACGAGCAGTACTTC.

This sequence joins TRBV7-3 and TRBJ2-1; TRBD2 aligns across 8 bases. Trimming at V came to 1 base and at J to 0 bases, leaving 5 bases not matched to a gene. Germline assignment: CDR1 SGHTA and CDR2 FQGTGA. The CDR3 covers 17 residues. CDR3 coding DNA: TGTGCCAGCAGCTTAAGGGTTGCGGGAGGCTCCTACAATGAGCAGTTCTTC. Translation: CASSLRVAGGSYNEQFF.

The gene calls are TRBV24-1 and TRBJ2-1; no reliable D call. There are 15 residues in the CDR3. The V end was cut by 5 bases, the J end by 5 bases, with 15 bases between. The germline V gene encodes CDR1 KGHDR and CDR2 SFDVKD. In DNA form, the CDR3 reads TGTGCCACCAGTGCAGGCCGCCGAGCCCACAATGAGCAGTTCTTC. Translating it yields CATSAGRRAHNEQFF.

This clonotype was found many times. V usage is TRBV20-1 and J usage is TRBJ2-1; a possible D gene is TRBD1 (5 bases). The CDR3 covers 14 residues. The V gene lost 3 bases and the J gene lost 4 bases, with 13 bases spanning the gap. From germline, CDR1 is DFQATT and CDR2 SNEGSKA (reference sequence). The CDR3 protein is CSARFGAAYNEQFF. The CDR3 DNA reads as TGCAGTGCTAGGTTTGGGGCCGCATACAATGAGCAGTTCTTC.

The V call is TRBV14, the J call TRBJ1-5, with D unresolved. Germline CDR1 reads SGHDN; CDR2 reads FVKESK. The CDR3 totals 19 residues. Trimming cost V 0 bases and J 0 bases, with 18 bases left between them. The CDR3 DNA follows: TGTGCCAGCAGCCAAGAAAGCTGGGCGAGGGAATATAGCAATCAGCCCCAGCATTTT. It translates to CASSQESWAREYSNQPQHF.

J is TRBJ2-3 and V is TRBV25-1; 13 positions match TRBD2. J gave up 2 bases and V 0 bases, and 11 bases lay outside the gene matches. This CDR3 spans 20 amino acids. CDR1 is MGHDK, CDR2 SYGVNS, per germline. CDR3 amino acids: CASSEYLGRTSGSTTDTQYF. For the CDR3, the DNA is TGTGCCAGCAGTGAATATCTGGGAAGGACTAGCGGGAGTACCACAGATACGCAGTATTTT.

As for this clonotype: This may be a read error: a much more frequent sequence differs by one nucleotide. This rearrangement joins TRBV10-3 to TRBJ2-3, with D possibly being TRBD1 (6 bases). The CDR3 loop spans 13 amino acids. The ends were cut back, 6 bases at V and 11 bases at J, with 18 bases in the middle. The germline V gene encodes CDR1 ENHRY and CDR2 SYGVKD. The CDR3, as DNA: TGTGCCATCAGGACAGGAACCAACAATGAGCAGTATTTT. This sequence encodes CAIRTGTNNEQYF.

In its sample, this clonotype was seen many times. The chain employs TRBV9 and TRBJ2-2; D gene uncertain. The CDR3 length is 12 residues. Germline assignment: CDR1 SGDLS and CDR2 YYNGEE. Deletions cut 2 bases from V and 5 bases from J, with 4 bases between. The CDR3 loop reads CASSVRTGELFF. In nucleotides, the CDR3 is TGTGCCAGCAGCGTCAGGACCGGGGAGCTGTTTTTT.

This clonotype was seen ten or more times. The V call is TRBV12-3 or TRBV12-4, the J call TRBJ2-5; D is ambiguous. Trimming removed 0 bases at V and 4 bases at J, with 12 bases between. The CDR3 is made up of 15 amino acids. CDR3 sequence: CASSLAASGAETQYF. In DNA, the CDR3 is TGTGCCAGCAGTTTAGCAGCAAGTGGCGCAGAGACCCAGTACTTC.

This clonotype appeared a few times. V and J are TRBV3-1 and TRBJ2-7; D might be TRBD1 (6 bases). The CDR3 spans 15 residues. Germline V gene sequence: CDR1 LGHDT, CDR2 YNNKEL (reference sequence). The germline V and J ends were trimmed by 4 bases and 3 bases, with 16 bases remaining between them. CDR3 nucleotides: TGTGCCAGCAGCCCTTCATTAGGGGGTAACTACGAGCAGTACTTC. Translation gives CASSPSLGGNYEQYF.